This T cell receptor (beta chain) derives from a study of shared clonotypes between healthy human individuals. Study results and limitations: Owing to a small donor count, the genetic and exposure-history diversity represented was limited. Naive subsets generally exceeded memory subsets in estimated richness. Relative to their counterparts shared across all four donors, non-shared clonotypes exhibited diminished generation probabilities.

This CDR3 has 17 amino acids. CDR1 and CDR2 from the germline V gene are SGHAT and FQNNGV. With 4 bases clipped from V and 0 bases from J, the junction kept 4 bases outside the gene matches. As for this clone: The antigen is undetermined.

Method: immunoSEQ multiplex PCR; TCRdb's copy keeps in-frame clones and lacks some. The sample lists approximately 620,000 clones, roughly 97% occurring once. What was sequenced was naive CD4+ T cells sorted from blood. As for subset: CD45RA+ positively selected. This receptor was taken from a woman under 40 in good health. The V call is TRBV11-2, the J call TRBJ2-1, with 12 bases lining up with TRBD2. CDR3 sequence: CASSWTSGMGSYNEQFF. The CDR3 nucleotides are TGTGCCAGCAGCTGGACTAGCGGGATGGGCTCCTACAATGAGCAGTTCTTC.